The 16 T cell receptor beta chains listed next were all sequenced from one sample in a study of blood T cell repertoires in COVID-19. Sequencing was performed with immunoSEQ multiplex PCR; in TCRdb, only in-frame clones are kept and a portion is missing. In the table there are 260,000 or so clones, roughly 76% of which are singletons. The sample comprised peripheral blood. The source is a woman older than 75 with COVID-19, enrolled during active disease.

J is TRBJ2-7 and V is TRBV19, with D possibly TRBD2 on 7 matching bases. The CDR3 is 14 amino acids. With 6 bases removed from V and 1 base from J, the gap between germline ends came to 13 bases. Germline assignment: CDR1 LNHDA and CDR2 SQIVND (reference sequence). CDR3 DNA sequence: TGTGCCAGTAGACGGGGGGCAGGATCCTACGAGCAGTACTTC. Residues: CASRRGAGSYEQYF.

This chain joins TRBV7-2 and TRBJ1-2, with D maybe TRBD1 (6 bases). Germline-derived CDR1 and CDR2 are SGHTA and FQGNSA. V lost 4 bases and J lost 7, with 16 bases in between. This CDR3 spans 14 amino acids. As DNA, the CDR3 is TGTGCCAGCAGCTCTTACAGGGAAGAGAGTGGCTACACCTTC. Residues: CASSSYREESGYTF.

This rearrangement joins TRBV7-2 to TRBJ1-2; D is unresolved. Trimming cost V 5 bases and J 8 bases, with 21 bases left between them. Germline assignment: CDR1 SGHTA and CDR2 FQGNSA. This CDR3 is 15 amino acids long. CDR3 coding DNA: TGTGCCAGCAGCCGGTATGGGCAATGGGAGCGCGGCTACACCTTC. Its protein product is CASSRYGQWERGYTF.

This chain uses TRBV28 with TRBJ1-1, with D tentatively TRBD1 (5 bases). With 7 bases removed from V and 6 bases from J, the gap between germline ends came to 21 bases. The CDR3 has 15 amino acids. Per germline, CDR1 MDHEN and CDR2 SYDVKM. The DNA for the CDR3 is TGTGCCAGCATCCCGGGGGAGGGAGTGAAGGCTGAAGCTTTCTTT. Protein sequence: CASIPGEGVKAEAFF.

DNA for the CDR3: TGTGCCAGCAGCTTTTTTGTCTCCTCCAATCAGCCCCAGCATTTT. Its protein product is CASSFFVSSNQPQHF. The V call is TRBV5-5, the J call TRBJ1-5; D gene unclear. V gave up 2 bases and J gave up 3 bases, with 12 bases separating them. Germline loops: CDR1 SGHKS, CDR2 YYEKEE (reference sequence). The CDR3 covers 15 residues.

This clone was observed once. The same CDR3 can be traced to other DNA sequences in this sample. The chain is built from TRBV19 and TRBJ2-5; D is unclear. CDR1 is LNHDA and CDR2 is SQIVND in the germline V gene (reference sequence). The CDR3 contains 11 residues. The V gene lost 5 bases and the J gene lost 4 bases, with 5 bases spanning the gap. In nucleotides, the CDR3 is TGTGCCAGTAGTCCCGGAGAGACCCAGTACTTC. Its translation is CASSPGETQYF. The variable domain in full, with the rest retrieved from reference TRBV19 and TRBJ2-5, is DGGITQSPKYLFRKEGQNVTLSCEQNLNHDAMYWYRQDPGQGLRLIYYSQIVNDFQKGDIAEGYSVSREKKESFPLTVTSAQKNPTAFYLCASSPGETQYFGPGTRLLVL.

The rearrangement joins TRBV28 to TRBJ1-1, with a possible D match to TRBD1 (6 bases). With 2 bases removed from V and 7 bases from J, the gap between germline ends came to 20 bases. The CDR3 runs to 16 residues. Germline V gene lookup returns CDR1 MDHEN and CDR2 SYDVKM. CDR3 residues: CASSLVVGRGVLEAFF. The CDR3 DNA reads TGTGCCAGCAGTTTAGTCGTCGGCAGGGGAGTTCTTGAAGCTTTCTTT. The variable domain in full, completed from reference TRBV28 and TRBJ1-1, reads DVKVTQSSRYLVKRTGEKVFLECVQDMDHENMFWYRQDPGLGLRLIYFSYDVKMKEKGDIPEGYSVSREKKERFSLILESASTNQTSMYLCASSLVVGRGVLEAFFGQGTRLTVV.

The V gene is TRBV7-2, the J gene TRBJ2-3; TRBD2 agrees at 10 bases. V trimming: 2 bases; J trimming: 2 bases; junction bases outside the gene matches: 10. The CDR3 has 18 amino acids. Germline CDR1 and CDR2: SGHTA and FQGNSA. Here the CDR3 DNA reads TGTGCCAGCAGCTTAAAGTGGAGCAGCGGGAGGGACACAGATACGCAGTATTTT. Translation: CASSLKWSSGRDTDTQYF.

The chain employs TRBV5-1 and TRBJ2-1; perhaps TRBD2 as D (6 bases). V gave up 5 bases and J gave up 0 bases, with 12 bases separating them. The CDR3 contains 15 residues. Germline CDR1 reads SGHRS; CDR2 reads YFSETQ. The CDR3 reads CASRTSPGSYNEQFF. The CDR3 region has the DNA TGCGCCAGCAGGACTAGTCCTGGCTCCTACAATGAGCAGTTCTTC.

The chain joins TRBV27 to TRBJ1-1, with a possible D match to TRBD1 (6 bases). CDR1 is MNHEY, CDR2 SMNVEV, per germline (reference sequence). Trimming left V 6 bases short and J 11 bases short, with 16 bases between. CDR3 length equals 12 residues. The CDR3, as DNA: TGTGCCAGCAGCCCGTCCGGGACAAGGGCTTTCTTT. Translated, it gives CASSPSGTRAFF.

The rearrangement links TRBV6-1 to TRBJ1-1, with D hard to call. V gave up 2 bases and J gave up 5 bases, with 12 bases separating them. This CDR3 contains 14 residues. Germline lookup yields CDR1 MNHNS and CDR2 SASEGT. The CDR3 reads CASSEQDSRTEAFF. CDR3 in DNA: TGTGCCAGCAGTGAACAGGACTCAAGGACTGAAGCTTTCTTT.

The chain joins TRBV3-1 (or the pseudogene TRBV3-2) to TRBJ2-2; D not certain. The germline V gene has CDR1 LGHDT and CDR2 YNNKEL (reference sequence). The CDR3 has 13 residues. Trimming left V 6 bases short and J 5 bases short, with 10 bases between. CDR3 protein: CASSPWATGELFF. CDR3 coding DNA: TGTGCCAGCAGTCCCTGGGCGACCGGGGAGCTGTTTTTT.

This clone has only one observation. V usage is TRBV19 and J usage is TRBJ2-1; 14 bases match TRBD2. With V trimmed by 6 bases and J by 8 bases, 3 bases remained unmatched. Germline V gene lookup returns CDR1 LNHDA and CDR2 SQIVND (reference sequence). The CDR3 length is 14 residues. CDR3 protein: CASSGTSGSHEQFF. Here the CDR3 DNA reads TGTGCCAGTAGCGGGACTAGCGGGAGCCATGAGCAGTTCTTC.

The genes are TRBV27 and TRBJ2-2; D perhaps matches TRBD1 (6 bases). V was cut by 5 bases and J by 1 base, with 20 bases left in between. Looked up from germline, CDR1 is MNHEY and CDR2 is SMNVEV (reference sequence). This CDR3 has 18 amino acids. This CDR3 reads CASSPGQTLGRNTGELFF. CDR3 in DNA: TGTGCCAGCAGTCCCGGACAGACACTTGGGAGGAACACCGGGGAGCTGTTTTTT.

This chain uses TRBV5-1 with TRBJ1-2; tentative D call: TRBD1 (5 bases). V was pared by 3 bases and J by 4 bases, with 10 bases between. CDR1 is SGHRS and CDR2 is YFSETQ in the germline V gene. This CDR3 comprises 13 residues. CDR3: CASSSPGGYGYTF. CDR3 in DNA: TGCGCCAGCAGCTCCCCGGGGGGCTATGGCTACACCTTC. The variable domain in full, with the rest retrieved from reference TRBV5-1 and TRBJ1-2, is KAGVTQTPRYLIKTRGQQVTLSCSPISGHRSVSWYQQTPGQGLQFLFEYFSETQRNKGNFPGRFSGRQFSNSRSEMNVSTLELGDSALYLCASSSPGGYGYTFGSGTRLTVV.

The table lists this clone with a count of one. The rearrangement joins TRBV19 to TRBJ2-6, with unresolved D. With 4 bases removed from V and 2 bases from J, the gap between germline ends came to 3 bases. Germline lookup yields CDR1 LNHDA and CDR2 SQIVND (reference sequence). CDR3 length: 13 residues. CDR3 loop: CASSRPGANVLTF. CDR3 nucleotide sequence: TGTGCCAGTAGTAGGCCTGGGGCCAACGTCCTGACTTTC.